A selection of T cell receptor beta chains follows, all from one sample in a study of shared clonotypes between healthy human individuals. The method was immunoSEQ multiplex PCR; TCRdb's version includes in-frame clones alone and lacks a portion of them. The sample carries 2 million or so clones, approximately 95% recorded once. The sequencing sample was made of naive CD8+ T cells sorted from blood. These receptors were collected from a man aged 18 to 30 in good health. The CDR3 runs from the conserved cysteine through the conserved F or W.

CASSTTGAEQYF TRBV21-1
CASSQGGTGQYEQYF TRBV7-8
CASSPRQGDEQYF TRBV4-3
CASGATTGTGDGYTF TRBV6-1
CASSEGVSGANVLTF TRBV2
CASSSEDWGRQETQYF TRBV6-5
CASSYSDSFTGELFF TRBV6-5
CASTSKGYEQYF TRBV7-9
CASSIGTGRDQYF TRBV19
CASSQDRTGPYEQYF TRBV4-1
CASSQGGLADNEQFF TRBV4-1
CASSASVDYYEQYF TRBV10-1
CSVVPGRADTQYF TRBV29-1
CASSYSGLSYEQYF TRBV6-5
CASSSHPLGQGRYEQYF TRBV27
CASSAARQGVDEQYF TRBV5-1
CASSSGTGSEAFF TRBV27
CASSLVGTGTSTDTQYF TRBV5-4
CASSLAGSSNYGYTF TRBV5-8
CASSLTGNNEQFF TRBV28
CASSPLDQPQHF TRBV5-8
CASSLAGVSTDTQYF TRBV4-3
CATSGGGREQYF TRBV10-2
CASSQTTGTRAPDTQYF TRBV4-1
CATSRPKGVGGYPYEQYF TRBV15
CASSFPPGADEQFF TRBV28
CASSRTGTSGASEQFF TRBV7-9
CASTTGDYSPLHF TRBV6-5
CASSLVLGAGANVLTF TRBV11-2
CASSHGTSSGDHEQYF TRBV14
CASSYGTHYGYTF TRBV27
CASSQESGSSYEQYF TRBV4-1
CASSSYAWDTGELFF TRBV6-5
CASSYTLAVSYNEQFF TRBV6-5
CASSFSRNTYEQYF TRBV28
CASSFTGGGRTEAFF TRBV5-5
CASSSTGPQETQYF TRBV27
CSVEDVGVYGYTF TRBV29-1
CASSQVVQIETQYF TRBV4-1
CASLSGTGDHGYTF TRBV7-9
CASSQDFSGASGEQYF TRBV4-3
CASSLVGGEGVEQFF TRBV7-9
CASSEALGGNQPQHF TRBV2
CASSDPTGDRYGYTF TRBV2
CGVEDGYTF TRBV29-1
CASSGGSGNQPQHF TRBV6-5
CASGTLSSYEQYF TRBV27
CASSQGISYEEQYF TRBV4-3
CASSLSFGASYEQYF TRBV7-9
CASSPGTERSYNEQFF TRBV10-2
CASSYYRAAGGELFF TRBV27
CASSLEGALDSNQPQHF TRBV7-8
CASSPGTNYEQYF TRBV19
CASSEEWGMLLSSYEQYF TRBV6-1
CSAFNEQFF TRBV20-1
CASSFGATGELFF TRBV5-6
CASSASRTSGRDSYEQYF TRBV9
CARSLCTGTSYNEQFF TRBV5-3
CASSFHRAESYNEQFF TRBV7-6